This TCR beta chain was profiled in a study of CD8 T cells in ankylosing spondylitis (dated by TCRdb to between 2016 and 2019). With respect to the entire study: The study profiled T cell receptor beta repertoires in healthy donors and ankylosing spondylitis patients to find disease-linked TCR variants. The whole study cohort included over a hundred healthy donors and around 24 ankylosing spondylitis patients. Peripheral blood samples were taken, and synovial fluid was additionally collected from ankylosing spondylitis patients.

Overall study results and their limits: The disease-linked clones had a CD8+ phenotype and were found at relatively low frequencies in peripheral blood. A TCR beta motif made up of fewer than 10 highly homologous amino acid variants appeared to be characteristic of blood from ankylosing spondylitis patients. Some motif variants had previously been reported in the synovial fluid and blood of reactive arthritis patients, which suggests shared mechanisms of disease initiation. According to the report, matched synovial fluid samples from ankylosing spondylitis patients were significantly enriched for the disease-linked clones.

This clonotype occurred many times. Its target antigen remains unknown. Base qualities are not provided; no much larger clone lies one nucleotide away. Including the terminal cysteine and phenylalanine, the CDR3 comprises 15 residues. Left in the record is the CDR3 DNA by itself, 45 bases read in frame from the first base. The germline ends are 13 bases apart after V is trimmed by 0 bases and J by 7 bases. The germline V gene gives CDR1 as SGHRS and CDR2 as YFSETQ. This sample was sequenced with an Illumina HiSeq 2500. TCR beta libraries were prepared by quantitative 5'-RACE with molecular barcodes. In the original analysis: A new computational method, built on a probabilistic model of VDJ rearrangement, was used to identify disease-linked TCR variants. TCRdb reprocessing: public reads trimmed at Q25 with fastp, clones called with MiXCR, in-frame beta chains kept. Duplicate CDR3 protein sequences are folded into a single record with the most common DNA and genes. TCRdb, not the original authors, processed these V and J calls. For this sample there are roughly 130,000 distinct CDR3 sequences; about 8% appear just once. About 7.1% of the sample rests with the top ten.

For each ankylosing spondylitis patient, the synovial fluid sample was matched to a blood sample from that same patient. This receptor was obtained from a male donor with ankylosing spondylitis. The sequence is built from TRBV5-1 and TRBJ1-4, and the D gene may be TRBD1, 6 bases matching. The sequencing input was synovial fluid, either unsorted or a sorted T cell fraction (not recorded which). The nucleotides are TGCGCCAGCAGCTTGGTCCCTGAAGGGGGTGAAAAACTGTTTTTT. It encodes CASSLVPEGGEKLFF. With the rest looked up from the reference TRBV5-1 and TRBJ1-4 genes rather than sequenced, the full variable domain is KAGVTQTPRYLIKTRGQQVTLSCSPISGHRSVSWYQQTPGQGLQFLFEYFSETQRNKGNFPGRFSGRQFSNSRSEMNVSTLELGDSALYLCASSLVPEGGEKLFFGSGTQLSVL.